The 30 T cell receptor beta chains below all came from one sample that was sequenced in a study of T-cell memory formation after mild COVID-19. TCRdb ran MiXCR on the 5' RACE reads and lists one entry per CDR3 protein. The data show some 330,000 distinct CDR3 sequences, more than 20% seen once. Sequencing input: PBMCs or a T cell subset sorted from them (not recorded which). The receptors were gathered from an adult woman who had mild COVID-19 (a few samples of this study predate the infection). Cell type and time point are not known.

The chain carries TRBV12-3 or TRBV12-4 and TRBJ2-5; D perhaps matches TRBD1 (5 bases). The CDR3 totals 16 residues. Trimming removed 6 bases at V and 1 base at J, with 18 bases between. The CDR3 DNA reads TGTGCCAGCAGCACCATCCCTTCGGACACCCAAGAGACCCAGTACTTC. It encodes CASSTIPSDTQETQYF.

CDR3 bases: TGTGCCAGCAGCTTGGAGATAGGTTCTGGAGGTAGTACTGAAGCTTTCTTT. It codes for CASSLEIGSGGSTEAFF. The V call is TRBV5-4, the J call TRBJ1-1; D unclear. CDR1 and CDR2 from the germline V gene are SGHNT and YYREEE (reference sequence). Trimming removed 0 bases at V and 5 bases at J, with 20 bases between. This CDR3 comprises 17 residues.

This chain uses TRBV6-1 with TRBJ1-6; 7 bases map to TRBD1. The ends lost 5 bases at V and 10 bases at J; junction bases unmatched: 8. Per germline, CDR1 MNHNS and CDR2 SASEGT. This CDR3 is built from 14 residues. CDR3 sequence (DNA): TGTGCCAGCAGTAAAATACAGGGGAACTCACCCCTCCACTTT. Protein: CASSKIQGNSPLHF.

This clonotype was seen a few times. This rearrangement joins TRBV7-9 to TRBJ2-2, with D perhaps assigned TRBD1 or TRBD2 (5 bases each). Trimming cost V 7 bases and J 4 bases, with 16 bases left between them. The CDR3 contains 15 residues. Germline V gene lookup returns CDR1 SEHNR and CDR2 FQNEAQ (reference sequence). CDR3 sequence (DNA): TGTGCCAGCACCTCGGGGCAGGGTAGCACCGGGGAGCTGTTTTTT. Protein product: CASTSGQGSTGELFF. The whole variable domain, remainder taken from reference TRBV7-9 and TRBJ2-2, is DTGVSQNPRHKITKRGQNVTFRCDPISEHNRLYWYRQTLGQGPEFLTYFQNEAQLEKSRLLSDRFSAERPKGSFSTLEIQRTEQGDSAMYLCASTSGQGSTGELFFGEGSRLTVL.

This chain links TRBV3-1 with TRBJ2-4; D unresolved. Trimming cost V 1 base and J 2 bases, with 6 bases left between them. The CDR3 length is 14 residues. CDR1 and CDR2 (germline): LGHDT, YNNKEL (reference sequence). For the CDR3, the DNA is TGTGCCAGCAGCCAAGGCATACCCAAAAACATTCAGTACTTC. Translating it yields CASSQGIPKNIQYF.

The CDR3 here is CASSVSSVHEQFF. The CDR3 bases are TGTGCCAGCAGCGTATCTAGCGTTCATGAGCAGTTCTTC. This chain links TRBV7-2 with TRBJ2-1; perhaps TRBD2 as D (6 bases). The CDR3 loop spans 13 amino acids. Trimming shortened V by 5 bases and J by 8 bases, and 13 bases separated the two germline ends. Germline lookup yields CDR1 SGHTA and CDR2 FQGNSA.

The table lists this clonotype with a few counts. The rearrangement links TRBV19 to TRBJ1-1; TRBD1 matches 7 bases. Trimming removed 4 bases from V and 0 bases from J; junction bases left unmatched: 8. Germline V lookup: CDR1 LNHDA, CDR2 SQIVND (reference sequence). This CDR3 comprises 16 residues. The CDR3 loop is CASSSTDRVMNTEAFF. The CDR3 DNA is TGTGCCAGTAGTAGTACCGACAGGGTCATGAACACTGAAGCTTTCTTT.

The chain recombines TRBV7-9 with TRBJ1-5; D is possibly TRBD1 (6 bases). CDR1 is SEHNR, CDR2 FQNEAQ, per germline (reference sequence). The germline V and J ends were trimmed by 5 bases and 3 bases, with 14 bases remaining between them. This CDR3 has 15 residues. For the CDR3, the DNA is TGTGCCAGCAGCCCTCGCGGGGGGCCCAATCAGCCCCAGCATTTT. Amino acid sequence: CASSPRGGPNQPQHF.

The chain carries TRBV10-3 and TRBJ1-5, with D tentatively TRBD1 (5 bases). Germline-derived CDR1 and CDR2 are ENHRY and SYGVKD. This CDR3 has 12 residues. V dropped 5 bases and J dropped 7 bases, with 9 bases sitting between them. CDR3 bases: TGTGCCATCAGTAACGGACAACAGCCCCAGCATTTT. This translates into CAISNGQQPQHF.

This clonotype was detected a few times. The chain joins TRBV12-3 or TRBV12-4 to TRBJ2-3, with D possibly TRBD2 on 6 matching bases. Trimming removed 2 bases from V and 0 bases from J, with 9 bases in between. This CDR3 contains 15 residues. CDR3 amino acids: CASSLSSDSTDTQYF. CDR3 coding DNA: TGTGCCAGCAGTTTATCTAGCGACAGCACAGATACGCAGTATTTT.

This clonotype was picked up many times. This chain links TRBV5-1 with TRBJ2-7; maybe TRBD1 (5 bases). The CDR3 totals 14 residues. V was pared by 4 bases and J by 6 bases, with 17 bases between. Per the germline V gene, CDR1 is SGHRS and CDR2 is YFSETQ. In DNA form, the CDR3 reads TGCGCCAGCAGCGAGAACCGCAGGGAATCCGAGCAGTACTTC. It yields the protein CASSENRRESEQYF.

The J gene is TRBJ2-3, the V gene TRBV12-3 or TRBV12-4; D possibly corresponds to TRBD2 (6 bases). CDR3 size: 17 residues. Trimming removed 5 bases at V and 1 base at J, with 19 bases between. The CDR3 sequence: CASSPPGGRDGTDTQYF. CDR3 in DNA: TGTGCCAGCAGTCCTCCTGGTGGGCGGGATGGCACAGATACGCAGTATTTT.

There are many counts of this clonotype. This CDR3 is CASSLQNIYEQYF. In DNA form, the CDR3 reads TGTGCCAGCAGCTTGCAAAACATCTACGAGCAGTACTTC. The chain couples TRBV5-6 to TRBJ2-7; the D is unclear. Trimming cost V 1 base and J 3 bases, with 8 bases left between them. CDR3 length: 13 amino acids. From germline, CDR1 is SGHDT and CDR2 YYEEEE.

The chain employs TRBV29-1 and TRBJ2-1; D gene uncertain. Germline assignment: CDR1 SQVTM and CDR2 ANQGSEA. The ends were cut back, 5 bases at V and 5 bases at J, with 16 bases in the middle. This CDR3 region has 14 residues. CDR3 nucleotides: TGCAGCGTTCCGACTTGGGTTCGCGACAATGAGCAGTTCTTC. This gives the protein CSVPTWVRDNEQFF.

The chain is built from TRBV15 and TRBJ2-4, with TRBD1 matching over 7 bases. The CDR3 runs 17 residues. V dropped 5 bases and J dropped 0; count of bases not matched to a gene: 10. CDR1 is LNHNV, CDR2 YYDKDF, per germline (reference sequence). CDR3 DNA: TGTGCCACCAGCGCATCCGGGACAGTTTTAGCCAAAAACATTCAGTACTTC. Its protein product is CATSASGTVLAKNIQYF.

This clonotype was picked up one time. This chain connects TRBV7-6 to TRBJ1-2; the D gene is possibly TRBD1 (6 bases). Trimming took off 4 bases at V and 2 bases at J, with 14 bases between the two ends. This CDR3 is 15 amino acids long. Germline V gene sequence: CDR1 SGHVS, CDR2 FNYEAQ. Here the CDR3 reads CASSSRQEGNYGYTF. DNA of the CDR3: TGTGCCAGCAGCTCAAGACAGGAGGGCAACTATGGCTACACCTTC.

Remarks on this clonotype: At one boundary the junction diverges from the germline segment, which might be a read error. CDR3 sequence: CASSLAQGTQYF. In DNA, the CDR3 is TGTGCCAGCAGCTTAGCGCAAGGGACCCAGTACTTC. The chain links TRBV7-2 to TRBJ2-5; D gene unclear. CDR3 length equals 12 residues. Germline-derived CDR1 and CDR2 are SGHTA and FQGNSA. Together with reference TRBV7-2 and TRBJ2-5, the CDR3 gives the full variable domain: GAGVSQSPSNKVTEKGKDVELRCDPISGHTALYWYRQSLGQGLEFLIYFQGNSAPDKSGLPSDRFSAERTGGSVSTLTIQRTQQEDSAVYLCASSLAQGTQYFGPGTRLLVL.

This clonotype came up a few times. This rearrangement joins TRBV12-3 or TRBV12-4 to TRBJ2-1, with D perhaps given as TRBD1 or TRBD2 (6 bases each). Trimming removed 8 bases at V and 8 bases at J, with 22 bases between. The length of the CDR3 is 15 residues. CDR3 sequence: CASLIIGGPEDEQFF. The DNA for the CDR3 is TGTGCCAGCCTGATTATCGGGGGCCCCGAGGATGAGCAGTTCTTC.

A few counts support this clonotype. This chain joins TRBV7-9 and TRBJ1-4; D may be TRBD1 (5 bases). The germline V and J ends were trimmed by 1 base and 7 bases, with 13 bases remaining between them. This CDR3 is built from 15 residues. Germline assignment: CDR1 SEHNR and CDR2 FQNEAQ (reference sequence). CDR3 residues: CASSLGGARGEKLFF. CDR3 in DNA: TGTGCCAGCAGCTTAGGAGGGGCGAGAGGTGAAAAACTGTTTTTT.

This clonotype was detected a few times. The V call is TRBV19, the J call TRBJ2-3, with a weak D call TRBD2 (7 bases). Germline CDR1 and CDR2: LNHDA and SQIVND (reference sequence). The CDR3 loop spans 14 amino acids. With 7 bases removed from V and 4 bases from J, the gap between germline ends came to 15 bases. CDR3 DNA sequence: TGTGCCAGTACCGTTGGGGGGGCTGCAGATACGCAGTATTTT. This gives the protein CASTVGGAADTQYF.

The rearrangement uses TRBV12-3 or TRBV12-4 and TRBJ2-5, with 8 bases identical to TRBD1. The CDR3 is 15 residues long. V shed 6 bases, J shed 5 bases, and the junction held 11 bases outside the gene matches. The CDR3 DNA is TGTGCCAGCAGCCGAGATGGACAGGGCGGTGAGACCCAGTACTTC. Amino acids: CASSRDGQGGETQYF.

In its sample, this clonotype was seen once. The chain recombines TRBV4-2 with TRBJ1-6; 7 bases align to TRBD1. CDR3 length: 18 amino acids. The germline V gene encodes CDR1 LGHNA and CDR2 YNFKEQ. V lost 0 bases, J lost 6 bases, and 11 bases stayed unmatched. DNA for the CDR3: TGTGCCAGCAGCCAAGAGAGAGTCGGGACAGCGATTAATTCACCCCTCCACTTT. As protein: CASSQERVGTAINSPLHF.

This chain's CDR3 is CASSLEVPYGYTF. The CDR3 coding sequence is TGTGCCAGCAGCTTAGAAGTACCCTATGGCTACACCTTC. V usage is TRBV7-9 and J usage is TRBJ1-2; D is ambiguous. Germline-derived CDR1 and CDR2 are SEHNR and FQNEAQ (reference sequence). CDR3 length: 13 residues. V lost 1 base and J lost 4, with 7 bases in between.

This clonotype has only a few counts. CDR3 in DNA: TGCAGCGTTGTTCCCCCTGCGGGCGGGGAGCTGTTTTTT. This sequence encodes CSVVPPAGGELFF. The gene calls are TRBV29-1 and TRBJ2-2, with D perhaps matching TRBD2 (5 bases). CDR1 is SQVTM, CDR2 ANQGSEA, per germline. Trimming shortened V by 4 bases and J by 7 bases, and 13 bases separated the two germline ends. CDR3 length: 13 residues.

In this sample, this clonotype turned up a few times. The chain combines TRBV12-3 or TRBV12-4 with TRBJ2-3, with D perhaps assigned TRBD1 or TRBD2 (6 bases each). V gave up 3 bases and J gave up 5 bases, with 12 bases separating them. This CDR3 comprises 14 residues. In nucleotides, the CDR3 is TGTGCCAGCAGTTTTCGGGGGCGCGAAGATACGCAGTATTTT. This sequence encodes CASSFRGREDTQYF.

This clonotype was counted only a few times. The chain has TRBV7-3 and TRBJ2-3; D is unclear. The V and J ends lost 6 bases and 2 bases respectively, with 9 bases between them. The CDR3 contains 13 residues. Germline CDR1 and CDR2: SGHTA and FQGTGA. CDR3 nucleotide sequence: TGTGCCAGCAGTCTCGAATTCACAGATACGCAGTATTTT. Translated, it gives CASSLEFTDTQYF.

The V call is TRBV15, the J call TRBJ1-3, with no clear D. This CDR3 spans 14 amino acids. Germline-derived CDR1 and CDR2 are LNHNV and YYDKDF (reference sequence). Trimming cost V 3 bases and J 0 bases, with 6 bases left between them. CDR3 in DNA: TGTGCCACCAGCAGTAGGTCCTCTGGAAACACCATATATTTT. As protein: CATSSRSSGNTIYF.

In this sample, this clonotype turned up a few times. This chain connects TRBV7-9 to TRBJ1-4, with 7 positions matching TRBD1. Germline lookup yields CDR1 SEHNR and CDR2 FQNEAQ (reference sequence). CDR3 length equals 15 residues. The V and J ends lost 4 bases and 0 bases, in that order; junction bases with no gene match: 2. The chain's CDR3 is CASSWGTATNEKLFF. CDR3 coding DNA: TGTGCCAGCAGCTGGGGGACAGCAACTAATGAAAAACTGTTTTTT.

The rearrangement links TRBV30 to TRBJ2-5; either TRBD1 or TRBD2 may supply D (6 bases each). The CDR3 is 12 amino acids. The germline gives CDR1 GTSNPN, CDR2 SVGIG (reference sequence). V shed 4 bases and J shed 1 base, with 7 bases lying between them. The DNA for the CDR3 is TGTGCCTGGAAGGGGGGCCAAGAGACCCAGTACTTC. It yields the protein CAWKGGQETQYF.

The chain carries TRBV7-9 and TRBJ2-6; D is undetermined. Trimming cost V 7 bases and J 0 bases, with 7 bases left between them. CDR1 and CDR2 (germline): SEHNR, FQNEAQ (reference sequence). CDR3 length equals 14 residues. The CDR3 protein is CASTAVSGANVLTF. The CDR3 DNA reads TGTGCCAGCACTGCTGTCTCTGGGGCCAACGTCCTGACTTTC.